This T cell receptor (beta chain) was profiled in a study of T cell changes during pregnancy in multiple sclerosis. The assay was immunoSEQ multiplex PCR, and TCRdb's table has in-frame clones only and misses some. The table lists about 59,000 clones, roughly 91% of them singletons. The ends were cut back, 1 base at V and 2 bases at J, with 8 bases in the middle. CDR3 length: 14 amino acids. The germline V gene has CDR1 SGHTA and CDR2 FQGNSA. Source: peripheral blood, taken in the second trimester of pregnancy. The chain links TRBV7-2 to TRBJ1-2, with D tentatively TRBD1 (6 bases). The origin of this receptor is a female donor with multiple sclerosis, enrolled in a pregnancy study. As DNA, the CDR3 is TGTGCCAGCAGCTTAGGACAGGAGAACTATGGCTACACCTTC. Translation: CASSLGQENYGYTF.